This TCR beta chain was sequenced in a study of cytomegalovirus exposure and HLA in healthy donors. Overall study context: There were some 81 million unique TCRs (from HLA-typed donors) in an early data release. Findings and limits, study-wide: It was reported in a later analysis that an Asian-associated ancestry cluster showed fewer N-insertions than the roughly 670-donor mean.

Notes on this clone: Antigen specificity is unknown.

Researchers ran the PCR with 60 Vbeta and 13 Jbeta primers. Profiled with immunoSEQ multiplex PCR; TCRdb holds only in-frame clones, not every one. The table has around 130,000 clones, about 76% seen once; the top ten hold 0.55% to 0.85%. The clonotype was recovered from a man younger than 35 in good health and CMV-seronegative. Sequencing was done on a sample of PBMCs.

CDR3: CASSFQNQPQHF. The CDR3, as DNA: TGTGCCAGCAGCTTCCAGAATCAGCCCCAGCATTTT. The rearrangement joins TRBV11-2 to TRBJ1-5, with D unclear. The CDR3 covers 12 residues. V lost 3 bases, J lost 4 bases, and 4 bases lay in between. Germline V gene lookup returns CDR1 SGHAT and CDR2 FQNNGV. The full variable domain, rest sourced from reference TRBV11-2 and TRBJ1-5, is EAGVAQSPRYKIIEKRQSVAFWCNPISGHATLYWYQQILGQGPKLLIQFQNNGVVDDSQLPKDRFSAERLKGVDSTLKIQPAKLEDSAVYLCASSFQNQPQHFGDGTRLSIL.